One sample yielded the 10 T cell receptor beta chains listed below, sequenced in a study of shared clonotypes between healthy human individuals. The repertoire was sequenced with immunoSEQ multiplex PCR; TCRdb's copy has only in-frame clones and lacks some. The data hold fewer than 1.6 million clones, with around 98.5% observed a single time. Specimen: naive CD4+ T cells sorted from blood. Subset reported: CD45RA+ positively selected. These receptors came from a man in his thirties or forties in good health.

The CDR3 region has the DNA TGTGCCAGCAGCAAAACTAGGCGCACAGATACGCAGTATTTT. It encodes CASSKTRRTDTQYF. The V gene is TRBV11-2, the J gene TRBJ2-3, with D maybe TRBD2 (5 bases). Germline loops: CDR1 SGHAT, CDR2 FQNNGV. V lost 5 bases and J 1 base, leaving 10 bases between the germline ends. The CDR3 length is 14 residues.

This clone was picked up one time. The CDR3 sequence is CSVRGRLSEYYEQYF. The DNA for the CDR3 is TGCAGCGTTCGGGGAAGGTTGTCCGAATACTACGAGCAGTACTTC. This chain joins TRBV29-1 and TRBJ2-7; tentative D call: TRBD2 (5 bases). The CDR3 runs 15 residues. The V gene's germline CDR1 is SQVTM and CDR2 ANQGSEA. Deletions cut 5 bases from V and 3 bases from J, with 20 bases between.

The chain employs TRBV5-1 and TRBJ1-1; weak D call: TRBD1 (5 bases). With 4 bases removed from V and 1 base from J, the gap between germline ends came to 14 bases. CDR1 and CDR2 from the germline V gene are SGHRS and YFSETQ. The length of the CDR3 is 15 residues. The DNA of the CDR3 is TGCGCCAGCAGCGCTATGACAAGGGGGAACACTGAAGCTTTCTTT. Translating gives CASSAMTRGNTEAFF.

The CDR3 DNA follows: TGTGCCAGCAGCTTGTTACGGGAGGGCCTGACCTACGAGCAGTACTTC. Protein sequence: CASSLLREGLTYEQYF. J is TRBJ2-7 and V is TRBV5-4; 8 nucleotides agree with TRBD2. Looked up from germline, CDR1 is SGHNT and CDR2 is YYREEE (reference sequence). The CDR3 contains 16 residues. V dropped 1 base and J dropped 2; count of bases not matched to a gene: 8.

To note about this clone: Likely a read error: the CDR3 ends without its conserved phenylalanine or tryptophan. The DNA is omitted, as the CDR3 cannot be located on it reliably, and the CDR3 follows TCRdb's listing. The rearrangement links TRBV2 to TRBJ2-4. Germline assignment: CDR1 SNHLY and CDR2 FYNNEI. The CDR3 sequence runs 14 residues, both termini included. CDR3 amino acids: CASSEGRGSGTSPI.

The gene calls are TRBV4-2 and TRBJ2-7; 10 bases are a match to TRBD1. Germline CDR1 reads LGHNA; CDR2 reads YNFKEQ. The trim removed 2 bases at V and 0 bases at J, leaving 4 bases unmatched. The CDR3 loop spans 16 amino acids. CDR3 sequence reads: CASSQRGTGASYEQYF. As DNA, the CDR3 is TGTGCCAGCAGCCAACGGGGGACAGGGGCCTCCTACGAGCAGTACTTC.

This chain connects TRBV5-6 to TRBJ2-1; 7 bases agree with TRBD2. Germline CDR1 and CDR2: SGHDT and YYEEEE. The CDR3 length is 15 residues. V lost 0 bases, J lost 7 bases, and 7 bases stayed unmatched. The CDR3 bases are TGTGCCAGCAGCTTGGTTGCGGGAGCTTGGAATGAGCAGTTCTTC. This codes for CASSLVAGAWNEQFF.

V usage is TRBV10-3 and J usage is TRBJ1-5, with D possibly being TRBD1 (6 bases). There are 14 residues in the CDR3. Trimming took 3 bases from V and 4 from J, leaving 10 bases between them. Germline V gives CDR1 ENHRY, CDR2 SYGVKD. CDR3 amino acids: CAISDRDTNQPQHF. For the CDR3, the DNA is TGTGCCATCAGTGATCGGGACACTAATCAGCCCCAGCATTTT.

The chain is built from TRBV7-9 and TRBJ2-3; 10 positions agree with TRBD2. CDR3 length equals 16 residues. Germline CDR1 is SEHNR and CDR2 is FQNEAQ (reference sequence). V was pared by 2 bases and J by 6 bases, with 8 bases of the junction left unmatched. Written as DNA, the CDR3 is TGTGCCAGCAGCTTACTAGCGGGAGTATATCAGGATACGCAGTATTTT. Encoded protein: CASSLLAGVYQDTQYF.

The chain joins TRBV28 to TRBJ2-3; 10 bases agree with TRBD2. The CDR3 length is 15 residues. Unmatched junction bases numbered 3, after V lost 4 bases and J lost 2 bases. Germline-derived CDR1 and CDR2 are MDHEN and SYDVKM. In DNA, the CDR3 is TGTGCCAGCAGTTCCCTAGCGGGAGCCACAGATACGCAGTATTTT. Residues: CASSSLAGATDTQYF.